This T cell receptor beta chain derives from a study of blood T cell repertoires in COVID-19. Study summary: Sources were T cells, B-cell-depleted T cells, or PBMCs; the material itself was cDNA or gDNA.

V dropped 2 bases and J dropped 5 bases, with 15 bases sitting between them. The germline CDR1 and CDR2 sequences are LNHDA and SQIVND (reference sequence). The CDR3 totals 16 residues. This table comes from immunoSEQ multiplex PCR, and its TCRdb copy is limited to in-frame clones, with some not included. Of about 340,000 clones in the sample, 70% to 90% were seen once. The source material was PBMCs or T cells enriched from blood (not recorded which). This receptor was identified in a woman aged 40-49 years with acute COVID-19. The chain combines TRBV19 with TRBJ2-2; perhaps TRBD2 as D (5 bases). CDR3 in amino acids: CASSIRWERRTGELFF. CDR3 in DNA: TGTGCCAGTAGTATAAGGTGGGAAAGGAGGACCGGGGAGCTGTTTTTT.